This passage covers 15 T cell receptor beta chains from one sample sequenced in a study of blood T cell repertoires in COVID-19. The protocol was immunoSEQ multiplex PCR, while the TCRdb copy is restricted to in-frame clones and leaves out a portion. The sample records about 480,000 clones, roughly nine tenths being singletons. Sequencing was performed on peripheral blood. Source of these receptors: a man younger than 35 with COVID-19, enrolled during active disease.

This clone was picked up a small number of times. CDR3 protein: CATDRGAGYEQFF. The DNA for the CDR3 is TGTGCCACAGACAGGGGCGCAGGGTATGAGCAGTTCTTC. This chain uses TRBV24-1 with TRBJ2-1; TRBD1 matches 8 bases. The CDR3 runs to 13 residues. V shed 10 bases, J shed 8 bases, and the junction held 9 bases outside the gene matches. Germline CDR1 is KGHDR and CDR2 is SFDVKD.

For the CDR3, the DNA is TGCGCCAGATCCCTAGCGGGAGATGACAATGAGCAGTTCTTC. Protein: CARSLAGDDNEQFF. V is TRBV23-1 and J is TRBJ2-1, with TRBD2 matching 10 bases. TRBV23-1 carries the ORF label, with uncertain function. This CDR3 has 14 amino acids. V dropped 9 bases and J dropped 5; count of bases not matched to a gene: 7.

As concerns this clone: Different DNA sequences within this sample yield the same CDR3. The rearrangement joins TRBV19 to TRBJ2-7; 7 positions agree with TRBD1. Germline V gives CDR1 LNHDA, CDR2 SQIVND (reference sequence). This CDR3 is built from 13 residues. The junction had 0 bases not matched to a gene; V was cut back by 4 bases and J by 0 bases. The CDR3 sequence: CASSTGGSYEQYF. DNA for the CDR3: TGTGCCAGTAGTACAGGGGGCTCCTACGAGCAGTACTTC.

The V gene is TRBV4-2, the J gene TRBJ2-7; TRBD2 might be the D (5 bases). Germline V CDR1 and CDR2: LGHNA, YNFKEQ. This CDR3 has 14 amino acids. Trimming stripped 4 bases from V and 0 bases from J, with 10 bases between. CDR3 coding DNA: TGTGCCAGCAGCCCTCCAGCGGACTCCTACGAGCAGTACTTC. This sequence encodes CASSPPADSYEQYF.

The chain employs TRBV12-5 and TRBJ2-5; no clear D. This CDR3 is 13 amino acids long. With 4 bases removed from V and 3 bases from J, the gap between germline ends came to 9 bases. The germline V gene encodes CDR1 LGHNT and CDR2 FRNRAP. CDR3 residues: CASGYLAEETQYF. CDR3 sequence (DNA): TGTGCTAGTGGTTATCTCGCGGAAGAGACCCAGTACTTC.

This chain links TRBV6-1 with TRBJ1-2, with unresolved D. The CDR3 is made up of 15 amino acids. Germline CDR1 is MNHNS and CDR2 is SASEGT. V was trimmed by 3 bases and J by 5 bases, leaving 16 bases between them. CDR3 sequence reads: CASSEAGWGTYGYTF. DNA of the CDR3: TGTGCCAGCAGTGAGGCGGGTTGGGGTACATATGGCTACACCTTC.

This sequence joins TRBV14 and TRBJ2-1; 9 bases map to TRBD1. The junction had 14 bases not matched to a gene; V was cut back by 4 bases and J by 10 bases. CDR1 and CDR2 from the germline V gene are SGHDN and FVKESK. The CDR3 totals 16 residues. CDR3 bases: TGTGCCAGCAGCCCGACAGGGGGGCTAGCAAGGGTCGAGCAGTTCTTC. Translation gives CASSPTGGLARVEQFF.

This clone has a handful of counts. The sample has other DNA sequences that encode this CDR3 too. The chain couples TRBV2 to TRBJ1-1; D is ambiguous. V was pared by 10 bases and J by 5 bases, with 8 bases between. Germline V gives CDR1 SNHLY, CDR2 FYNNEI. This CDR3 is built from 10 residues. CDR3 sequence (DNA): TGTGCCACAGGTGGGACTGAAGCTTTCTTT. Translated: CATGGTEAFF. Together with reference TRBV2 and TRBJ1-1, the CDR3 gives the full variable domain: EPEVTQTPSHQVTQMGQEVILRCVPISNHLYFYWYRQILGQKVEFLVSFYNNEISEKSEIFDDQFSVERPDGSNFTLKIRSTKLEDSAMYFCATGGTEAFFGQGTRLTVV.

Points on this clone: This same CDR3 is encoded by further DNA sequences in the sample. This rearrangement joins TRBV18 to TRBJ2-7, with 7 bases aligning to TRBD1. The CDR3 is 12 amino acids. The junction had 4 bases not matched to a gene; V was cut back by 4 bases and J by 7 bases. Germline V lookup: CDR1 KGHSH, CDR2 LQKENI. CDR3 sequence reads: CASSRQGGEQYF. As DNA, the CDR3 is TGTGCCAGCTCACGACAGGGTGGGGAGCAGTACTTC.

The chain employs TRBV4-1 and TRBJ2-1, with TRBD2 matching 11 bases. This CDR3 contains 16 residues. In germline, CDR1 is MGHRA, CDR2 YSYEKL. Unmatched junction bases numbered 5, after V lost 2 bases and J lost 5 bases. The CDR3 protein is CASSQLGLAENNEQFF. DNA for the CDR3: TGCGCCAGCAGCCAACTGGGACTAGCGGAGAACAATGAGCAGTTCTTC.

The V and J genes are TRBV6-6 and TRBJ1-2, with TRBD1 identical over 10 bases. Trimming at V came to 6 bases and at J to 7 bases, leaving 8 bases not matched to a gene. Germline V gene lookup returns CDR1 MNHNY and CDR2 SVGAGI (reference sequence). The CDR3 contains 14 residues. CDR3 in amino acids: CASSRTTGGTGYTF. The CDR3 coding sequence is TGTGCCAGCAGCCGGACGACAGGGGGCACTGGCTACACCTTC.

The count of this clone is one. The V and J genes are TRBV3-1 (or the pseudogene TRBV3-2) and TRBJ1-3; 10 positions agree with TRBD1. The CDR3 totals 16 residues. Germline CDR1 is LGHDT and CDR2 is YNNKEL (reference sequence). V shed 2 bases and J 5 bases; nucleotides not matched to a gene: 6. This chain's CDR3 is CASSQWGQGQRNTIYF. The CDR3 DNA follows: TGTGCCAGCAGCCAATGGGGACAGGGGCAAAGAAACACCATATATTTT.

The chain has TRBV7-9 and TRBJ2-1, with 12 bases aligning to TRBD2. This CDR3 is built from 16 residues. Per the germline V gene, CDR1 is SEHNR and CDR2 is FQNEAQ (reference sequence). Trimming took 3 bases from V and 5 from J; bases not matched to a gene: 5. CDR3 nucleotides: TGTGCCAGCAGCTTGGGACTAGCGGGCGATAACAATGAGCAGTTCTTC. This codes for CASSLGLAGDNNEQFF.

CDR3 amino acids: CASSPDRQGTEAFF. The CDR3 DNA is TGTGCCAGCTCACCCGACCGTCAGGGAACTGAAGCTTTCTTT. V and J are TRBV18 and TRBJ1-1, with a tentative D call TRBD1 (5 bases). CDR3 length equals 14 residues. Germline V gives CDR1 KGHSH, CDR2 LQKENI. Between the trimmed V and J ends, which lost 3 bases and 5 bases, there was a span of 13 bases.

The chain recombines TRBV27 with TRBJ2-1, with a possible D match to TRBD2 (5 bases). Germline values: CDR1 MNHEY, CDR2 SMNVEV (reference sequence). With 2 bases removed from V and 7 bases from J, the gap between germline ends came to 9 bases. There are 13 residues in the CDR3. The chain's CDR3 is CASSLDRGNEQFF. The DNA of the CDR3 is TGTGCCAGCAGTTTAGATCGGGGAAATGAGCAGTTCTTC.